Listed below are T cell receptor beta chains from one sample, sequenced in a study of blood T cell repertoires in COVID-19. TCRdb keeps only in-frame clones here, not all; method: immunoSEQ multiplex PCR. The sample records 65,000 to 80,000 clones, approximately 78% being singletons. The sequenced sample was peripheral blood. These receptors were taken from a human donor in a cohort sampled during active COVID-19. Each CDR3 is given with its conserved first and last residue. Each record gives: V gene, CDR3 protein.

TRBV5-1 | CASRVTMNTEAFF
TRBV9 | CASSRLSSDGTDTQYF
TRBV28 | CASSLVEPSSYEQYF
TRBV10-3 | CAISARGTGDTYNSPLHF
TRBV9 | CASSPWTGGTGELFF
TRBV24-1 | CATSAGLQGTNTGELFF
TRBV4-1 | CASSIAGVGTDTQYF
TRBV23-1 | CASSQSRARADEKLFF
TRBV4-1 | CASSQDAGTANEQFF
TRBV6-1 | CASSEQGVYEQYF
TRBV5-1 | CASSLDSGGLDEQYF
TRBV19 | CASSIIRVSNQPQHF
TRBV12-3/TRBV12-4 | CASSLGGGTEAFF
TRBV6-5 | CASSYGTLQETQYF
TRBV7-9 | CASSLVQGGGNQPQHF
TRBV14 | CASSQGGWGDEKLFF
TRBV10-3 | CAISTRGSGYGYTF
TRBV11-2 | CASSRVGRSQETQYF
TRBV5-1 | CASRPDRDLNYGYTF
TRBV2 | CASNQQGARETQYF
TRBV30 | CAWSVRGDYRTDTQYF
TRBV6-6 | CASRGLNYGYTF
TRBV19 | CASSIGRDGELFF
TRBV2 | CASSSVGYGYTF
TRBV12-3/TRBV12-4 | CASSFIGYGYTF
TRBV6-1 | CASSEWNVGQGYGYTF
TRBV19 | CASKPGQGVTEAFF
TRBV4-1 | CASSAGHPFSYNEQFF
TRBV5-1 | CASSQTSISYNEQFF
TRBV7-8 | CASSRGGGGNQPQHF
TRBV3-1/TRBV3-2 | CASSPARGNTIYF
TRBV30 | CAWSEGGAGQPQHF
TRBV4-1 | CASSQDGRGVLSGANVLTF
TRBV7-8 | CASSLQGTTGELFF
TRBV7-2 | CASSGWGTDKYEQYF
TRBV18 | CASSPLTGSGNTIYF
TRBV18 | CASSPPRTGSSYEQYF
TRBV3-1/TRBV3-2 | CASSSQGGRNTEAFF
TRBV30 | CAWSPTGSYEQYF
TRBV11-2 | CASSLGTVATNEKLFF
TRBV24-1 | CATLIWPLEQYF
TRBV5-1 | CASSRTRDRDYNEQFF
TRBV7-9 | CASSSPPGYPNEKLFF
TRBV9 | CASSVEQDNYEQYF
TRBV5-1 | CASSLDRGGRETQYF